A single sample is the source of the 4 T cell receptor beta chains below, sequenced in a study of cytomegalovirus exposure and HLA in healthy donors. Generated by immunoSEQ multiplex PCR, the TCRdb table keeps only in-frame clones and is missing some. The table includes approximately 300,000 clones, roughly 85% detected once. Sequenced: PBMCs. Receptors originate from a woman between 18 and 30 years old in good health and CMV-seronegative.

The rearrangement uses TRBV9 and TRBJ2-2; the D gene is possibly TRBD2 (6 bases). Germline V lookup: CDR1 SGDLS, CDR2 YYNGEE. The CDR3 loop spans 15 amino acids. The V gene lost 3 bases and the J gene lost 5 bases, with 14 bases spanning the gap. The CDR3: CASSAGLSSTGELFF. CDR3 nucleotide sequence: TGTGCCAGCAGCGCGGGACTCTCGAGTACCGGGGAGCTGTTTTTT. The full variable domain, with the rest looked up from reference TRBV9 and TRBJ2-2, is DSGVTQTPKHLITATGQRVTLRCSPRSGDLSVYWYQQSLDQGLQFLIQYYNGEERAKGNILERFSAQQFPDLHSELNLSSLELGDSALYFCASSAGLSSTGELFFGEGSRLTVL.

The CDR3 nucleotides read TGTGCCAGCAGCTTAGCCGGGACTAGCTTTCCCTATGAGCAGTTCTTC. Translating it yields CASSLAGTSFPYEQFF. This chain uses TRBV5-4 with TRBJ2-1; 9 bases match TRBD2. Trimming took 2 bases from V and 8 from J; bases not matched to a gene: 11. The CDR3 has 16 residues. Germline lookup yields CDR1 SGHNT and CDR2 YYREEE (reference sequence).

This chain links TRBV28 with TRBJ2-3, with 8 bases identical to TRBD1. This CDR3 contains 15 residues. CDR1 and CDR2 (germline): MDHEN, SYDVKM. Trimming removed 2 bases from V and 5 bases from J; junction bases left unmatched: 6. CDR3 amino acids: CASSLVQGARDTQYF. The CDR3 nucleotides read TGTGCCAGCAGTTTAGTTCAGGGGGCAAGAGATACGCAGTATTTT. Drawing the rest from reference TRBV28 and TRBJ2-3, the complete variable domain is DVKVTQSSRYLVKRTGEKVFLECVQDMDHENMFWYRQDPGLGLRLIYFSYDVKMKEKGDIPEGYSVSREKKERFSLILESASTNQTSMYLCASSLVQGARDTQYFGPGTRLTVL.

The chain recombines TRBV6-5 with TRBJ2-7, with 11 bases lining up with TRBD2. J was trimmed by 4 bases and V by 4 bases; bases with no gene match: 3. From germline, CDR1 is MNHEY and CDR2 SVGAGI. This CDR3 region has 14 residues. DNA of the CDR3: TGTGCCAGCAGTTTACTAGCGGGAGTATACGAGCAGTACTTC. It specifies CASSLLAGVYEQYF.